Listed below are T cell receptor beta chains from one sample, sequenced in a study of T-cell reconstitution after alpha-beta-depleted transplantation in children. In TCRdb, the PCR reads were re-called with MiXCR into one record per CDR3 protein. The sample includes about 410,000 distinct CDR3 sequences, roughly 21% of them seen just once. The source material was PBMCs from the stem cell graft donor, sampled from the stem cell graft. Source of these receptors: a human donor who donated a stem cell graft to a child with acute myeloid leukemia. CDR3s include the opening cysteine and the closing phenylalanine or tryptophan. Each record gives: CDR3 length, D gene, J gene, clone size, V gene, CDR3 protein, CDR3 DNA. A D gene is named only where the DNA matches it firmly. Some rows have no size entry. The others give once, few or many, or a class for an expanded clone.

len: 13
d_gene: -
j_gene: TRBJ2-4
abundance: -
v_gene: TRBV12-3/TRBV12-4
CDR3aa: CASSLVPEGIQYF
CDR3nt: TGTGCCAGCAGTTTAGTTCCAGAGGGTATTCAGTACTTC

len: 13
d_gene: -
j_gene: TRBJ1-1
abundance: few
v_gene: TRBV15
CDR3aa: CATRLMENTEAFF
CDR3nt: TGTGCCACCAGACTCATGGAGAACACTGAAGCTTTCTTT

len: 17
d_gene: TRBD2
j_gene: TRBJ2-3
abundance: few
v_gene: TRBV12-3/TRBV12-4
CDR3aa: CASSLRVAGGGTDTQYF
CDR3nt: TGTGCCAGCAGTTTGAGGGTAGCGGGAGGTGGCACAGATACGCAGTATTTT

len: 13
d_gene: -
j_gene: TRBJ1-5
abundance: -
v_gene: TRBV12-3/TRBV12-4
CDR3aa: CASSLVANQPQHF
CDR3nt: TGTGCCAGCAGTTTAGTCGCCAATCAGCCCCAGCATTTT

len: 12
d_gene: -
j_gene: TRBJ2-5
abundance: few
v_gene: TRBV20-1
CDR3aa: CSARKDQETQYF
CDR3nt: TGCAGTGCTAGAAAGGACCAAGAGACCCAGTACTTC

len: 13
d_gene: TRBD1
j_gene: TRBJ2-1
abundance: -
v_gene: TRBV7-9
CDR3aa: CASSSGTDNEQFF
CDR3nt: TGTGCCAGCAGCTCCGGGACAGACAATGAGCAGTTCTTC

len: 14
d_gene: -
j_gene: TRBJ2-5
abundance: few
v_gene: TRBV20-1
CDR3aa: CSARERGNLETQYF
CDR3nt: TGCAGTGCTAGAGAGAGAGGGAATTTGGAGACCCAGTACTTC

len: 15
d_gene: TRBD2
j_gene: TRBJ2-7
abundance: many
v_gene: TRBV29-1
CDR3aa: CSVAGGSGSHDEQYF
CDR3nt: TGCAGCGTTGCGGGAGGTAGCGGGAGTCACGACGAGCAGTACTTC

len: 18
d_gene: TRBD2
j_gene: TRBJ2-7
abundance: many
v_gene: TRBV7-8
CDR3aa: CASSLREAGGSSSYEQYF
CDR3nt: TGTGCCAGCAGCTTACGGGAAGCGGGAGGTTCAAGCTCCTACGAGCAGTACTTC

len: 13
d_gene: TRBD1
j_gene: TRBJ2-2
abundance: -
v_gene: TRBV29-1
CDR3aa: CSVAQGGTGELFF
CDR3nt: TGCAGCGTTGCACAGGGGGGCACCGGGGAGCTGTTTTTT

len: 17
d_gene: TRBD2
j_gene: TRBJ2-1
abundance: -
v_gene: TRBV20-1
CDR3aa: CSAMLLAGGGFNNEQFF
CDR3nt: TGCAGTGCTATGTTACTAGCGGGGGGGGGTTTTAACAATGAGCAGTTCTTC

len: 16
d_gene: -
j_gene: TRBJ2-1
abundance: -
v_gene: TRBV24-1
CDR3aa: CATSSFNSRSYNEQFF
CDR3nt: TGTGCCACCAGTTCGTTTAACAGCCGCTCCTACAATGAGCAGTTCTTC

len: 13
d_gene: TRBD1
j_gene: TRBJ1-2
abundance: -
v_gene: TRBV29-1
CDR3aa: CSAGTVANYGYTF
CDR3nt: TGCAGCGCGGGGACAGTCGCAAACTATGGCTACACCTTC

len: 12
d_gene: -
j_gene: TRBJ1-1
abundance: -
v_gene: TRBV5-1
CDR3aa: CASSLLGIEAFF
CDR3nt: TGCGCCAGCAGCTTGCTGGGGATTGAAGCTTTCTTT

len: 12
d_gene: -
j_gene: TRBJ2-7
abundance: -
v_gene: TRBV20-1
CDR3aa: CSSKVPPYEQYF
CDR3nt: TGCAGTTCAAAGGTCCCCCCCTACGAGCAGTACTTC

len: 12
d_gene: -
j_gene: TRBJ2-7
abundance: -
v_gene: TRBV5-5
CDR3aa: CASSLSSWEQYF
CDR3nt: TGTGCCAGCAGCTTATCTTCGTGGGAGCAGTACTTC

len: 16
d_gene: TRBD1
j_gene: TRBJ1-5
abundance: few
v_gene: TRBV20-1
CDR3aa: CSARTPQGADGQPQHF
CDR3nt: TGCAGTGCTAGAACCCCACAGGGGGCGGATGGTCAGCCCCAGCATTTT

len: 15
d_gene: TRBD1
j_gene: TRBJ2-5
abundance: few
v_gene: TRBV12-3/TRBV12-4
CDR3aa: CASSERGQGQETQYF
CDR3nt: TGTGCCAGCAGTGAACGGGGACAGGGACAAGAGACCCAGTACTTC

len: 14
d_gene: TRBD1
j_gene: TRBJ2-7
abundance: many
v_gene: TRBV6-1
CDR3aa: CASSTGQGRYEQYF
CDR3nt: TGTGCCAGCAGTACGGGACAGGGAAGGTACGAGCAGTACTTC

len: 16
d_gene: TRBD1
j_gene: TRBJ2-5
abundance: -
v_gene: TRBV4-1
CDR3aa: CASSQDGTGVQETQYF
CDR3nt: TGCGCCAGCAGCCAAGATGGGACAGGGGTCCAAGAGACCCAGTACTTC

len: 18
d_gene: TRBD2
j_gene: TRBJ2-1
abundance: -
v_gene: TRBV4-1
CDR3aa: CASSQEELGTSGINEQFF
CDR3nt: TGCGCCAGCAGCCAAGAAGAACTCGGGACTAGCGGTATCAATGAGCAGTTCTTC

len: 14
d_gene: -
j_gene: TRBJ2-2
abundance: -
v_gene: TRBV20-1
CDR3aa: CSAISGGNTGELFF
CDR3nt: TGCAGTGCAATCAGCGGAGGAAACACCGGGGAGCTGTTTTTT

len: 14
d_gene: -
j_gene: TRBJ2-1
abundance: few
v_gene: TRBV29-1
CDR3aa: CSGIAGSSYNEQFF
CDR3nt: TGCAGCGGGATAGCAGGCAGCTCCTACAATGAGCAGTTCTTC

len: 17
d_gene: -
j_gene: TRBJ2-3
abundance: -
v_gene: TRBV20-1
CDR3aa: CSALSPATAGASDTQYF
CDR3nt: TGCAGTGCCCTTTCCCCGGCTACGGCGGGGGCATCGGATACGCAGTATTTT

len: 14
d_gene: TRBD1
j_gene: TRBJ1-2
abundance: -
v_gene: TRBV5-6
CDR3aa: CASSLMDRSYGYTF
CDR3nt: TGTGCCAGCAGCTTGATGGACAGGAGTTATGGCTACACCTTC

len: 13
d_gene: -
j_gene: TRBJ2-7
abundance: many
v_gene: TRBV28
CDR3aa: CASRPQGTYEQYF
CDR3nt: TGTGCCAGCAGACCACAGGGAACCTACGAGCAGTACTTC

len: 15
d_gene: TRBD2
j_gene: TRBJ2-1
abundance: many
v_gene: TRBV12-3/TRBV12-4
CDR3aa: CASSPTSGRGNEQFF
CDR3nt: TGTGCCAGCAGCCCCACTAGCGGGAGAGGCAATGAGCAGTTCTTC

len: 12
d_gene: TRBD2
j_gene: TRBJ2-5
abundance: -
v_gene: TRBV7-6
CDR3aa: CASSGLAETQYF
CDR3nt: TGTGCCAGCAGTGGACTAGCGGAGACCCAGTACTTC

len: 14
d_gene: -
j_gene: TRBJ1-3
abundance: -
v_gene: TRBV12-3/TRBV12-4
CDR3aa: CASSFSGSGNTIYF
CDR3nt: TGTGCCAGCAGTTTTTCAGGTTCTGGAAACACCATATATTTT

len: 13
d_gene: -
j_gene: TRBJ2-5
abundance: many
v_gene: TRBV7-8
CDR3aa: CASSLGVRETQYF
CDR3nt: TGTGCCAGCAGCTTAGGGGTTCGGGAGACCCAGTACTTC

len: 16
d_gene: -
j_gene: TRBJ2-1
abundance: many
v_gene: TRBV25-1
CDR3aa: CASSSGAGSGYNEQFF
CDR3nt: TGTGCCAGCAGTTCTGGTGCGGGATCGGGCTACAATGAGCAGTTCTTC

len: 14
d_gene: -
j_gene: TRBJ2-1
abundance: few
v_gene: TRBV6-5
CDR3aa: CASSYSMSRNEQFF
CDR3nt: TGTGCCAGCAGTTACTCGATGTCCCGGAATGAGCAGTTCTTC

len: 16
d_gene: TRBD2
j_gene: TRBJ2-1
abundance: -
v_gene: TRBV4-1
CDR3aa: CASSQDPGLAGNEQFF
CDR3nt: TGCGCCAGCAGCCAAGATCCGGGACTAGCAGGCAATGAGCAGTTCTTC

len: 13
d_gene: TRBD1
j_gene: TRBJ1-1
abundance: -
v_gene: TRBV10-2
CDR3aa: CASREGQGTEAFF
CDR3nt: TGCGCCAGCAGGGAAGGACAGGGGACTGAAGCTTTCTTT

len: 20
d_gene: TRBD1
j_gene: TRBJ2-4
abundance: -
v_gene: TRBV10-3
CDR3aa: CAISEWPTGGLFVAKNIQYF
CDR3nt: TGTGCCATCAGTGAGTGGCCCACAGGGGGTCTGTTTGTGGCCAAAAACATTCAGTACTTC

len: 16
d_gene: -
j_gene: TRBJ1-1
abundance: few
v_gene: TRBV20-1
CDR3aa: CSARDPHRVPDTEAFF
CDR3nt: TGCAGTGCTAGAGATCCCCACAGGGTTCCCGACACTGAAGCTTTCTTT